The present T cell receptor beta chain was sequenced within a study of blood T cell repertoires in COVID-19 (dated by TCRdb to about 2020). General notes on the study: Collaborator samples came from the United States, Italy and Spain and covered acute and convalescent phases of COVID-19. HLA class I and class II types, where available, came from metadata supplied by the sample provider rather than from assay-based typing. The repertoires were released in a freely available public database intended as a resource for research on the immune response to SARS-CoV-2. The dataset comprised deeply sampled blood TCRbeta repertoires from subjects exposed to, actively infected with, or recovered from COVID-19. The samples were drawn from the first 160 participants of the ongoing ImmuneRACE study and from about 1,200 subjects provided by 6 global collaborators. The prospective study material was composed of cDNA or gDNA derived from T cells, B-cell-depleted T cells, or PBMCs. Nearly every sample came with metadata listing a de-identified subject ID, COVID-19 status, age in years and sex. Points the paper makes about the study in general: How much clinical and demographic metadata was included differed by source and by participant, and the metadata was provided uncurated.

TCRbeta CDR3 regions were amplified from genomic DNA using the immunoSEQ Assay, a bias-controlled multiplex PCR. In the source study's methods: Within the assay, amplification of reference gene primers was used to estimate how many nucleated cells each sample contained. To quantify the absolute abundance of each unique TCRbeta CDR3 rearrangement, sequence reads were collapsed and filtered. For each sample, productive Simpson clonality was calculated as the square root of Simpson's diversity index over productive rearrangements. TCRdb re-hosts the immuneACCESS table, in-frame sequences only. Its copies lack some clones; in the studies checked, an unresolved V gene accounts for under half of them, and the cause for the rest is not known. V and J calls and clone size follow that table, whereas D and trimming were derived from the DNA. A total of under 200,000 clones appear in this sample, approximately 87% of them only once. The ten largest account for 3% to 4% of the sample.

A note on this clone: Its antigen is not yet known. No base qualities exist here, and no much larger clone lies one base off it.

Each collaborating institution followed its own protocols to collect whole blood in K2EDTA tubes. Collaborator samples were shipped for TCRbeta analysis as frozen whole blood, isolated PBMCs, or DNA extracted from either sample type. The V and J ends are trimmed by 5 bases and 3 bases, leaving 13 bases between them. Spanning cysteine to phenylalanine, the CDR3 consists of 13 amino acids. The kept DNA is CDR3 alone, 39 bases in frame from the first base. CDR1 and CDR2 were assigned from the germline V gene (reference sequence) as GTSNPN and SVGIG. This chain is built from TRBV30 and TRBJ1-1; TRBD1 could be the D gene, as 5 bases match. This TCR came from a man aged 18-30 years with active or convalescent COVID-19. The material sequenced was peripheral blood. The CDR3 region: CAWASGGYTEAFF. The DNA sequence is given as TGTGCCTGGGCTAGCGGGGGGTACACTGAAGCTTTCTTT.